These T cell receptor beta chains were read from a single sample in a study of blood T cell repertoires in COVID-19. Profiling relied on immunoSEQ multiplex PCR, and the TCRdb table lists in-frame clones only, not all of them. This sample carries a few hundred thousand clones, over 75% of them seen once, and the ten largest clones take approximately 13%. Material for sequencing was peripheral blood. All receptors come from a woman aged 55-69 years with acute or convalescent COVID-19. Each CDR3 is given with its conserved first and last residue. A D gene is named only where the DNA matches it firmly. Size values are once, few and many counts, or a class for expanded clones, and some rows have none.

j_gene,d_gene,abundance,v_gene,CDR3nt,CDR3aa
TRBJ1-5,-,-,TRBV30,TGTGCCTGGAGTGTTTCGAGCGGGCCGCCGTTCCATCAGCCCCAGCATTTT,CAWSVSSGPPFHQPQHF
TRBJ1-1,-,-,TRBV6-5,TGTGCCAGCGCTACAACAGGGACAAGTAACACTGAAGCTTTCTTT,CASATTGTSNTEAFF
TRBJ1-3,TRBD1,-,TRBV9,TGTGCCAGCAGCCCTTCGGGGAGGGACAGGGCTGGAAACACCATATATTTT,CASSPSGRDRAGNTIYF
TRBJ2-7,-,many,TRBV6-5,TGTGCCAGCCGGGGAAGCTCCTACGAGCAGTACTTC,CASRGSSYEQYF
TRBJ2-3,TRBD2,-,TRBV2,TGTGCCAGCAGCCAAGTAGCGGGGGGGAAAGATACGCAGTATTTT,CASSQVAGGKDTQYF
TRBJ1-1,-,-,TRBV12-3/TRBV12-4,TGTGCCAGCAGGACACAGGGAGAAGCTTTCTTT,CASRTQGEAFF
TRBJ1-2,TRBD1,-,TRBV19,TGTGCCAGCAGGACAGGGGACTATGGCTACACCTTC,CASRTGDYGYTF
TRBJ1-5,-,-,TRBV28,TGTGCCAGCAGTTTATCAGGGAACAATCAGCCCCAGCATTTT,CASSLSGNNQPQHF
TRBJ2-5,TRBD2,-,TRBV3-1/TRBV3-2,TGTGCCAGCAGCCAGGAGCGGGAAACCGGGGAGACCCAGTACTTC,CASSQERETGETQYF
TRBJ1-1,-,-,TRBV6-5,TGTGCCAGCAGTTACTCGGTGGTCAGGGGTGGCACTGAAGCTTTCTTT,CASSYSVVRGGTEAFF
TRBJ1-1,-,-,TRBV27,TGTGCCAGCAGTTCGGGTCCGGGGGAGAACACTGAAGCTTTCTTT,CASSSGPGENTEAFF
TRBJ2-5,TRBD2,-,TRBV28,TGTGCCAGCAGTTTAGCGGGGGGGCCGTCTGAGACCCAGTACTTC,CASSLAGGPSETQYF
TRBJ2-5,TRBD1,-,TRBV5-1,TGCGCCAGCAGCGTACCAACAGGGGACCAAGAGACCCAGTACTTC,CASSVPTGDQETQYF
TRBJ1-3,-,once,TRBV5-1,TGCGCCAGCAGCTTCGGCTCTGGAAACACCATATATTTT,CASSFGSGNTIYF
TRBJ1-4,-,-,TRBV7-9,TGTGCCAGCAGCCCTCCCAGCGGAGAAAAACTGTTTTTT,CASSPPSGEKLFF
TRBJ1-4,-,-,TRBV10-2,TGCGCCAGCAGTGAGCCGTCGGCAGGGCGAGAAAAACTGTTTTTT,CASSEPSAGREKLFF
TRBJ1-1,TRBD1,-,TRBV13,TGTGCCAGCAGCCCAGGGGGGAGAGGAAGGACTGAAGCTTTCTTT,CASSPGGRGRTEAFF
TRBJ2-2,-,few,TRBV24-1,TGTGCCACCAGTGGACAGACCGGGGAGCTGTTTTTT,CATSGQTGELFF
TRBJ2-2,-,-,TRBV4-3,TGCGCCAGCAGTCCTTTCGCGGGGATCAGGGAGCTGTTTTTT,CASSPFAGIRELFF
TRBJ2-7,-,-,TRBV10-3,TGTGCCATCAGTCAGACAGGAACCTACGAGCAGTACTTC,CAISQTGTYEQYF
TRBJ2-1,-,-,TRBV5-4,TGTGCCAGCAGCGTGCGGAGCTCCTACAATGAGCAGTTCTTC,CASSVRSSYNEQFF
TRBJ1-4,-,-,TRBV19,TGTGCCAGTAGTCATCAGGGACTTGATAATGAAAAACTGTTTTTT,CASSHQGLDNEKLFF
TRBJ1-5,TRBD1,-,TRBV6-2/TRBV6-3,TGTGCCAGCAGTTACCGCCCTAGAACGCAGACAGGGTTCGAACAGCCCCAGCATTTT,CASSYRPRTQTGFEQPQHF
TRBJ1-5,-,-,TRBV14,TGTGCCAGCAGCCTTCTGGACAGTAGCAATCAGCCCCAGCATTTT,CASSLLDSSNQPQHF